The 22 T cell receptor beta chains listed next were all sequenced from one sample in a study of spatial heterogeneity in lung cancer (dated by TCRdb to about 2019). Library creation used 5' RACE. The reads were generated on a NextSeq 500. The public reads were reanalyzed by TCRdb: fastp trimming at Q25, MiXCR alignment, in-frame beta chains only. Every distinct CDR3 protein forms one entry, paired with its most common genes and DNA. This sample gives more than 65,000 distinct CDR3 sequences in total; 10% to 15% of them show up just once. The leading ten clones occupy under 5.5% of the sample. Sample time point, as interpreted from the label and publication: sample taken at primary tumor resection. For TCR sequencing, whole RNA was extracted from tumor and nontumor lung tissue, or from cryopreserved PBMC samples, and no cell sorting was done. The material sequenced was PBMCs, taken at surgery. These receptors all come from a male donor with early-stage non-small cell lung cancer.

The CDR3 nucleotides read TGTGCCAGCAGCGTGACAGGATGGAACACTGAAGCTTTCTTT. Its translation: CASSVTGWNTEAFF. The chain is built from TRBV12-3 or TRBV12-4 and TRBJ1-1; D is perhaps TRBD1 (6 bases). The CDR3 contains 14 residues. V was shortened by 6 bases and J by 1 base, with 12 bases between the two germline ends.

A few counts support this clonotype. The rearrangement joins TRBV12-5 to TRBJ1-5, with no clear D. Trimming shortened V by 5 bases and J by 7 bases, and 12 bases separated the two germline ends. Germline lookup yields CDR1 LGHNT and CDR2 FRNRAP. The CDR3 has 13 residues. CDR3 DNA: TGTGCTAGTGGTCCTCAAGTGGACCAGCCCCAGCATTTT. Translation: CASGPQVDQPQHF.

This clonotype has just a few counts. Here the CDR3 reads CASSELDYGYTF. As DNA, the CDR3 is TGTGCCAGCAGTGAGCTCGACTATGGCTACACCTTC. The rearrangement joins TRBV25-1 to TRBJ1-2; D is undetermined. The CDR3 totals 12 residues. CDR1 is MGHDK and CDR2 is SYGVNS in the germline V gene. Trimming took 3 bases from V and 3 from J, leaving 5 bases between them.

The rearrangement uses TRBV29-1 and TRBJ1-5, with D tentatively TRBD1 (6 bases). Germline CDR1 reads SQVTM; CDR2 reads ANQGSEA. Trimming left V 4 bases short and J 5 bases short, with 18 bases between. The CDR3 is made up of 15 amino acids. The CDR3 region has the DNA TGCAGCGTTGTGGTCGCCAGGGGAGGGGATCAGCCCCAGCATTTT. Translating it yields CSVVVARGGDQPQHF.

The chain joins TRBV7-2 to TRBJ2-7; TRBD2 might be the D (6 bases). The germline V gene encodes CDR1 SGHTA and CDR2 FQGNSA. This CDR3 is 17 amino acids long. V dropped 3 bases and J dropped 0 bases, with 18 bases sitting between them. CDR3 region: CASSFEPIPSASYEQYF. As DNA, the CDR3 is TGTGCCAGCAGCTTCGAGCCTATCCCTAGCGCCTCCTACGAGCAGTACTTC.

This sequence joins TRBV6-5 and TRBJ2-5, with 9 bases that match TRBD2. The CDR3 has 14 amino acids. V lost 8 bases, J lost 5 bases, and 9 bases stayed unmatched. Per the germline V gene, CDR1 is MNHEY and CDR2 is SVGAGI. The CDR3 is CASVKRGAGETQYF. For the CDR3, the DNA is TGTGCCAGCGTAAAGCGGGGGGCAGGGGAGACCCAGTACTTC.

The chain uses TRBV27 and TRBJ1-1; D not certain. The CDR3 has 13 amino acids. Between the trimmed V and J ends, which lost 3 bases and 4 bases, there was a span of 9 bases. Per germline, CDR1 MNHEY and CDR2 SMNVEV (reference sequence). The CDR3, as DNA: TGTGCCAGCAGTTTTGGTCAGGTCACTGAAGCTTTCTTT. Translated, it gives CASSFGQVTEAFF.

In this sample, this clonotype turned up a few times. The chain links TRBV14 to TRBJ1-1; D not certain. Trimming removed 4 bases at V and 10 bases at J, with 13 bases between. The CDR3 is made up of 12 amino acids. Looked up from germline, CDR1 is SGHDN and CDR2 is FVKESK. The CDR3 DNA sequence: TGTGCCAGCAGCCTCCTCGCCGAGGCAGCTTTCTTT. Its protein is CASSLLAEAAFF.

This clonotype has more than one count but fewer than ten. The chain uses TRBV24-1 and TRBJ1-1, with D hard to call. V gave up 3 bases and J gave up 1 base, with 11 bases separating them. Germline V lookup: CDR1 KGHDR, CDR2 SFDVKD. The CDR3 consists of 15 residues. Here the CDR3 DNA reads TGTGCCACCAGTGATAACAGCCCTGGGAACACTGAAGCTTTCTTT. As protein: CATSDNSPGNTEAFF.

This clonotype was observed at least ten times. This chain links TRBV20-1 with TRBJ1-1; D uncertain. This CDR3 is built from 12 residues. Germline V CDR1 and CDR2: DFQATT, SNEGSKA (reference sequence). V lost 1 base to trimming and J lost 8 bases, with 11 bases between them. CDR3 sequence: CSARGPGVEAFF. The CDR3 bases are TGCAGTGCTAGAGGGCCCGGGGTCGAAGCTTTCTTT.

The chain has TRBV29-1 and TRBJ2-3; TRBD2 agrees at 14 bases. Losses at the gene ends were 6 bases for V and 6 bases for J; bases not matched to a gene: 2. Per germline, CDR1 SQVTM and CDR2 ANQGSEA. The CDR3 totals 13 residues. CDR3 coding DNA: TGCAGCGTCGGGACTAGCGGGAGCGATACGCAGTATTTT. This translates into CSVGTSGSDTQYF.

This clonotype was picked up many times. The chain joins TRBV5-6 to TRBJ2-7; D tentatively reads TRBD1 or TRBD2 (5 bases each). Germline V gene lookup returns CDR1 SGHDT and CDR2 YYEEEE. V was pared by 4 bases and J by 1 base, with 9 bases between. The CDR3 has 13 amino acids. The CDR3 DNA reads as TGTGCCAGCAGCCGGGGCGGTTCCTACGAGCAGTACTTC. Translated: CASSRGGSYEQYF.

This clonotype was seen more than once but under ten times. The J gene is TRBJ1-1, the V gene TRBV15; 7 bases agree with TRBD1. J gave up 5 bases and V 5 bases, and 5 bases lay outside the gene matches. Germline-derived CDR1 and CDR2 are LNHNV and YYDKDF (reference sequence). This CDR3 contains 13 residues. CDR3 protein: CATSVTGQTEAFF. As DNA, the CDR3 is TGTGCCACCAGCGTGACAGGGCAAACTGAAGCTTTCTTT.

The chain is built from TRBV3-1 and TRBJ2-7; 9 bases are shared with TRBD2. The CDR3 extends over 16 amino acids. Germline CDR1 reads LGHDT; CDR2 reads YNNKEL (reference sequence). V dropped 1 base and J dropped 5; count of bases not matched to a gene: 9. In nucleotides, the CDR3 is TGTGCCAGCAGCCAAGTCTATAGCGGGAGTGCCCACGAGCAGTACTTC. Translation gives CASSQVYSGSAHEQYF.

J is TRBJ2-2 and V is TRBV13; D not resolved. The CDR3 has 15 residues. Per the germline V gene, CDR1 is PRHDT and CDR2 is FYEKMQ (reference sequence). V lost 4 bases and J 3 bases, leaving 12 bases between the germline ends. CDR3 sequence (DNA): TGTGCCAGCAGCTCGGAAGGCCTAGACACCGGGGAGCTGTTTTTT. Protein product: CASSSEGLDTGELFF. The full variable domain, in which reference TRBV13 and TRBJ2-2 provide the parts outside the CDR3, is AAGVIQSPRHLIKEKRETATLKCYPIPRHDTVYWYQQGPGQDPQFLISFYEKMQSDKGSIPDRFSAQQFSDYHSELNMSSLELGDSALYFCASSSEGLDTGELFFGEGSRLTVL.

The rearrangement uses TRBV5-1 and TRBJ2-6, with 10 bases identical to TRBD1. V trimming: 3 bases; J trimming: 2 bases; junction bases outside the gene matches: 14. The V gene's germline CDR1 is SGHRS and CDR2 YFSETQ. This CDR3 spans 20 amino acids. The CDR3 loop is CASSWITPGQGIPGANVLTF. CDR3 nucleotide sequence: TGCGCCAGCAGCTGGATCACTCCGGGACAGGGGATACCTGGGGCCAACGTCCTGACTTTC.

As regards this clonotype: One end of the junction varies from germline; a read error may be responsible. The V and J genes are TRBV2 and TRBJ1-3, with D uncertain. From germline, CDR1 is SNHLY and CDR2 FYNNEI. This CDR3 is built from 13 residues. DNA of the CDR3: TGTGCCAGCAGTCGGACTCTCGGAAGCACCATATATTTT. Its translation: CASSRTLGSTIYF.

This clonotype has a handful of counts. The chain carries TRBV24-1 and TRBJ2-1; no reliable D call. CDR3 size: 11 residues. The germline V and J ends were trimmed by 0 bases and 8 bases, with 1 base remaining between them. CDR1 KGHDR and CDR2 SFDVKD come from the germline V gene. This chain's CDR3 is CATSDLHEQFF. The CDR3 bases are TGTGCCACCAGTGATTTGCATGAGCAGTTCTTC.

This clonotype occurred many times. This chain uses TRBV4-2 with TRBJ2-1; 9 nucleotides align to TRBD2. V was pared by 0 bases and J by 3 bases, with 9 bases of the junction left unmatched. Germline V gives CDR1 LGHNA, CDR2 YNFKEQ. The CDR3 is 18 residues long. CDR3: CASSQDRLGSGSYNEQFF. The CDR3 bases are TGTGCCAGCAGCCAAGATAGGCTTGGTAGCGGGAGCTACAATGAGCAGTTCTTC.

The CDR3 DNA reads TGTGCCAGCAGCCTAGACAGGGGGAATTCACCCCTCCACTTT. It yields the protein CASSLDRGNSPLHF. The chain is built from TRBV3-1 and TRBJ1-6, with 9 nucleotides matching TRBD1. Germline V gene sequence: CDR1 LGHDT, CDR2 YNNKEL (reference sequence). With 4 bases clipped from V and 7 bases from J, the junction kept 2 bases outside the gene matches. CDR3 length: 14 residues.

This clonotype was observed a handful of times. CDR3 residues: CASSLGGGPTEAFF. The CDR3 nucleotides are TGCGCCAGCAGCTTGGGTGGGGGGCCGACTGAAGCTTTCTTT. V and J are TRBV5-1 and TRBJ1-1; TRBD1 might be the D (6 bases). V dropped 0 bases and J dropped 5 bases, with 11 bases sitting between them. The germline gives CDR1 SGHRS, CDR2 YFSETQ. This CDR3 region has 14 residues.

Here the CDR3 reads CASSVGGSGANVLTF. The CDR3 DNA reads as TGTGCCAGCAGCGTCGGGGGATCCGGGGCCAACGTCCTGACTTTC. The chain is built from TRBV11-3 and TRBJ2-6; D may be TRBD2 (6 bases). CDR1 and CDR2 from the germline V gene are SGHNT and YENEEA. CDR3 length equals 15 residues. V lost 5 bases to trimming and J lost 4 bases, with 12 bases between them.